These 10 T cell receptor beta chains were sequenced from one sample in a study of CD8+ T cells in alopecia areata. Sequencing used cDNA as its template, made by extracting RNA and reverse transcribing it. The method was immunoSEQ multiplex PCR; TCRdb's version includes in-frame clones alone and lacks a portion of them. Found here are about 180,000 clones, roughly 60% of them singletons; the top ten hold about 1.5%. Sequences were derived from CD4+ T cells sorted from blood, sampled at week 0. All receptors derive from a human donor with alopecia areata.

The rearrangement links TRBV27 to TRBJ1-1; no clear D gene. Trimming cost V 6 bases and J 0 bases, with 8 bases left between them. The length of the CDR3 is 13 residues. The germline V gene has CDR1 MNHEY and CDR2 SMNVEV (reference sequence). This CDR3 is CASRYSVNTEAFF. The CDR3 coding sequence is TGTGCCAGCAGATATTCAGTGAACACTGAAGCTTTCTTT.

The CDR3 is CASSRTGTAGGYTF. CDR3 nucleotide sequence: TGTGCCAGCAGTCGGACCGGGACAGCGGGTGGCTACACCTTC. The chain combines TRBV28 with TRBJ1-2, with TRBD1 matching 7 bases. Germline V gene lookup returns CDR1 MDHEN and CDR2 SYDVKM. CDR3 size: 14 residues. Trimming cost V 5 bases and J 7 bases; bases outside gene matches: 10.

This clone was seen a handful of times. The chain has TRBV4-3 and TRBJ2-7, with a possible D match to TRBD2 (5 bases). V lost 1 base and J lost 0, with 13 bases in between. Germline CDR1 and CDR2: LGHNA and YSLEER. This CDR3 comprises 16 residues. CDR3 DNA: TGCGCCAGCAGCCAAGTGGCGGGCCCTAGCTCCTACGAGCAGTACTTC. Translating it yields CASSQVAGPSSYEQYF.

The CDR3 sequence is CASSNEGAWGETQYF. CDR3 DNA: TGTGCCAGCAGTAACGAGGGTGCCTGGGGGGAGACCCAGTACTTC. This chain links TRBV6-6 with TRBJ2-5, with D perhaps assigned TRBD1 or TRBD2 (5 bases each). CDR1 and CDR2 (germline): MNHNY, SVGAGI (reference sequence). The CDR3 length is 15 residues. Trimming cost V 5 bases and J 5 bases, with 18 bases left between them.

As concerns this clone: The identical CDR3 is also encoded by other nucleotide sequences in the sample. The V and J genes are TRBV29-1 and TRBJ2-3, with D perhaps matching TRBD2 (5 bases). The CDR3 is made up of 13 amino acids. Germline V gene data show CDR1 as SQVTM and CDR2 as ANQGSEA. Trimming removed 6 bases at V and 0 bases at J, with 10 bases between. The CDR3 DNA reads TGCAGCGTACGGGGTCGAAGCACAGATACGCAGTATTTT. It codes for CSVRGRSTDTQYF.

This clone was seen only a few times. The rearrangement links TRBV11-2 to TRBJ2-3, with D unclear. The germline V gene has CDR1 SGHAT and CDR2 FQNNGV. This CDR3 is 14 amino acids long. V gave up 3 bases and J gave up 2 bases, with 9 bases separating them. For the CDR3, the DNA is TGTGCCAGCAGCTTCTTGGGTCACACAGATACGCAGTATTTT. Translated, it gives CASSFLGHTDTQYF.

This clone showed up just a few times. The V gene is TRBV19, the J gene TRBJ1-5; D remains ambiguous. Trimming left V 11 bases short and J 0 bases short, with 14 bases between. Germline V CDR1 and CDR2: LNHDA, SQIVND (reference sequence). This CDR3 has 14 residues. CDR3 in DNA: TGTGCCGGGAGTACAGTGTTTAGCAATCAGCCCCAGCATTTT. Its protein product is CAGSTVFSNQPQHF.

In this sample, this clone turned up a few times. The rearrangement joins TRBV29-1 to TRBJ1-1; TRBD1 is a possible D gene (5 bases). The V end was cut by 6 bases, the J end by 4 bases, with 12 bases between. Looked up from germline, CDR1 is SQVTM and CDR2 is ANQGSEA. The CDR3 extends over 12 amino acids. CDR3 sequence (DNA): TGCAGCGTCCTGCAGGGCGGCACTGAAGCTTTCTTT. Translation: CSVLQGGTEAFF.

This rearrangement joins TRBV9 to TRBJ2-7; no clear D. This CDR3 has 13 amino acids. The germline V gene has CDR1 SGDLS and CDR2 YYNGEE. Trimming cost V 2 bases and J 0 bases, with 6 bases left between them. DNA for the CDR3: TGTGCCAGCAGCGTCGCCCCCTCCTACGAGCAGTACTTC. As protein: CASSVAPSYEQYF.

The chain recombines TRBV6-1 with TRBJ2-3; 11 nucleotides align to TRBD2. J gave up 1 base and V 4 bases, and 4 bases lay outside the gene matches. The CDR3 is 16 amino acids. Germline V gene lookup returns CDR1 MNHNS and CDR2 SASEGT. The CDR3 spells CASSAKTSGGTDTQYF. The CDR3 DNA reads as TGTGCCAGCAGTGCGAAGACTAGCGGGGGCACAGATACGCAGTATTTT.